These 27 T cell receptor beta chains came from one sample sequenced in a study of T-cell memory formation after mild COVID-19. TCRdb re-derived calls from the 5' RACE reads in MiXCR, one entry per CDR3 protein. Here the sample spans 350,000 to 450,000 distinct CDR3 sequences, approximately 15% being singletons. Sample: PBMCs or a T cell subset sorted from them (not recorded which). These receptors all stem from a man between 18 and 29 years old who had mild COVID-19 (a few samples of this study predate the infection). Cell type and time point are not known.

This clonotype was recorded many times. This rearrangement joins TRBV6-4 to TRBJ2-1, with 7 bases identical to TRBD2. The trim removed 0 bases at V and 5 bases at J, leaving 7 bases unmatched. The CDR3 has 16 residues. CDR1 MRHNA and CDR2 SNTAGT come from the germline V gene. Here the CDR3 reads CASSDSAGGGNNEQFF. The CDR3 DNA is TGTGCCAGCAGTGACTCCGCTGGCGGGGGAAACAATGAGCAGTTCTTC.

This clonotype was recorded many times. The rearrangement joins TRBV7-9 to TRBJ2-2, with a tentative D call TRBD2 (5 bases). The CDR3 totals 16 residues. Germline V gene data show CDR1 as SEHNR and CDR2 as FQNEAQ (reference sequence). Trimming took off 4 bases at V and 4 bases at J, with 16 bases between the two ends. CDR3 region: CASSSPPGVGTGELFF. For the CDR3, the DNA is TGTGCCAGCAGCTCCCCCCCCGGGGTCGGCACCGGGGAGCTGTTTTTT.

V and J are TRBV15 and TRBJ1-6, with D unresolved. CDR1 is LNHNV, CDR2 YYDKDF, per germline (reference sequence). Trimming left V 3 bases short and J 9 bases short, with 9 bases between. This CDR3 has 13 residues. The DNA of the CDR3 is TGTGCCACCAGCAGCGCCGGTCTTTCACCCCTCCACTTT. Encoded protein: CATSSAGLSPLHF.

This clonotype was counted between two and nine times. In DNA form, the CDR3 reads TGTGCCAGCTCGCTATCGAGGAGCTACAATCAGCCCCAGCATTTT. Translation: CASSLSRSYNQPQHF. The rearrangement links TRBV18 to TRBJ1-5; D gene uncertain. This CDR3 is built from 15 residues. Between the trimmed V and J ends, which lost 6 bases and 3 bases, there was a span of 15 bases. Germline CDR1 is KGHSH and CDR2 is LQKENI.

This clonotype showed up just a few times. The rearrangement joins TRBV10-3 to TRBJ2-6; 7 bases align to TRBD1. Germline V CDR1 and CDR2: ENHRY, SYGVKD. The V segment lost 1 base and the J segment 0 bases; nucleotides outside the gene matches: 12. This CDR3 has 20 residues. The CDR3 DNA follows: TGTGCCATCAGTGAGTGGATGACCGGGACAGCGTTCTCTGGGGCCAACGTCCTGACTTTC. Its protein product is CAISEWMTGTAFSGANVLTF.

This chain connects TRBV7-2 to TRBJ2-1, with TRBD2 matching over 9 bases. The CDR3 runs to 13 residues. Unmatched junction bases numbered 8, after V lost 2 bases and J lost 15 bases. Per germline, CDR1 SGHTA and CDR2 FQGNSA. The CDR3 loop reads CASSLSSGGLPFF. In DNA form, the CDR3 reads TGTGCCAGCAGCTTATCAAGCGGGGGGCTCCCGTTCTTC.

In its sample, this clonotype was seen many times. This chain uses TRBV27 with TRBJ2-1, with D unresolved. Germline CDR1 MNHEY, CDR2 SMNVEV (reference sequence). The V and J ends lost 5 bases and 7 bases respectively, with 9 bases between them. The CDR3 is 12 residues long. The CDR3 is CASSAETNEQFF. The CDR3 nucleotides are TGTGCCAGCAGTGCCGAGACTAATGAGCAGTTCTTC.

The rearrangement uses TRBV9 and TRBJ1-3; D might be TRBD1 (6 bases). The CDR3 has 15 amino acids. The germline V gene encodes CDR1 SGDLS and CDR2 YYNGEE. V shed 5 bases and J shed 0 bases, with 12 bases lying between them. The chain's CDR3 is CASRRGHSSGNTIYF. DNA of the CDR3: TGTGCCAGCAGGAGGGGACACAGCTCTGGAAACACCATATATTTT.

The J gene is TRBJ2-3, the V gene TRBV4-2, with D perhaps TRBD1 or TRBD2 (5 bases each). The CDR3 is 16 amino acids. Germline V gene data show CDR1 as LGHNA and CDR2 as YNFKEQ. V was pared by 0 bases and J by 1 base, with 11 bases between. The CDR3 coding sequence is TGTGCCAGCAGCCAAGATCGCTTGGGGGGCACAGATACGCAGTATTTT. Protein product: CASSQDRLGGTDTQYF.

This clonotype was found a few times. The chain links TRBV29-1 to TRBJ1-1, with D perhaps TRBD1 (5 bases). The CDR3 is made up of 13 amino acids. CDR1 and CDR2 from the germline V gene are SQVTM and ANQGSEA. Trimming took 6 bases from V and 2 from J, leaving 13 bases between them. Written as DNA, the CDR3 is TGCAGCGTGGTACGACAGACTAACACTGAAGCTTTCTTT. Amino acids: CSVVRQTNTEAFF.

This chain uses TRBV27 with TRBJ2-7, with 13 bases that match TRBD2. The CDR3 totals 14 residues. CDR1 and CDR2 from the germline V gene are MNHEY and SMNVEV (reference sequence). J was trimmed by 6 bases and V by 5 bases; bases with no gene match: 4. CDR3 bases: TGTGCCAGCAGTCCTCGGACTAGCGGGGGCGAGCAGTACGTC. This translates into CASSPRTSGGEQYV.

This clonotype was detected a few times. V gene TRBV12-3 or TRBV12-4 combines with J gene TRBJ2-2, with 7 nucleotides matching TRBD1. This CDR3 is 14 amino acids long. Germline trimming cut 6 bases from V and 8 bases from J; bases unmatched to any gene: 9. The DNA of the CDR3 is TGTGCCAGCAGCGCACAGGGGCGGGCGGGGGAGCTGTTTTTT. This codes for CASSAQGRAGELFF.

V and J are TRBV7-9 and TRBJ2-1; the D gene is possibly TRBD2 (5 bases). The CDR3 has 12 amino acids. Germline-derived CDR1 and CDR2 are SEHNR and FQNEAQ (reference sequence). The V end was cut by 5 bases, the J end by 8 bases, with 10 bases between. The CDR3 nucleotides read TGTGCCAGCAGCCCTGCGAGGGATGAGCAGTTCTTC. Translated: CASSPARDEQFF.

The chain uses TRBV15 and TRBJ1-3; D is unclear. Between the trimmed V and J ends, which lost 4 bases and 0 bases, there was a span of 7 bases. CDR3 length equals 14 residues. The V gene's germline CDR1 is LNHNV and CDR2 YYDKDF (reference sequence). This chain's CDR3 is CATSTGGSGNTIYF. Here the CDR3 DNA reads TGTGCCACCAGCACTGGAGGCTCTGGAAACACCATATATTTT.

The chain carries TRBV24-1 and TRBJ1-5, with TRBD1 matching over 9 bases. V trimming: 4 bases; J trimming: 7 bases; junction bases outside the gene matches: 4. The CDR3 spans 14 residues. The germline V gene has CDR1 KGHDR and CDR2 SFDVKD. The CDR3 sequence is CATSERTGVQPQHF. In DNA, the CDR3 is TGTGCCACCAGTGAGCGGACAGGGGTACAGCCCCAGCATTTT.

This clonotype has a handful of counts. V gene TRBV12-5 combines with J gene TRBJ2-3, with D perhaps TRBD2 (5 bases). V shed 0 bases and J shed 2 bases, with 6 bases lying between them. Germline CDR1 LGHNT, CDR2 FRNRAP. There are 14 residues in the CDR3. CDR3 protein: CASGLVGLTDTQYF. CDR3 bases: TGTGCTAGTGGTTTGGTAGGACTCACAGATACGCAGTATTTT.

The rearrangement joins TRBV4-3 to TRBJ2-2; no definite D call. CDR3 length: 16 amino acids. Looked up from germline, CDR1 is LGHNA and CDR2 is YSLEER. Trimming removed 4 bases from V and 0 bases from J, with 12 bases in between. CDR3 protein: CASSPLSETNTGELFF. CDR3 nucleotide sequence: TGCGCCAGCAGCCCCCTTTCGGAAACGAACACCGGGGAGCTGTTTTTT.

This clonotype was found a few times. The chain joins TRBV4-2 to TRBJ2-7; no clear D gene. V was pared by 1 base and J by 2 bases, with 12 bases between. The CDR3 totals 15 residues. CDR1 LGHNA and CDR2 YNFKEQ come from the germline V gene. The CDR3 bases are TGTGCCAGCAGCCAAGGAAAGGTTGGGACCTACGAGCAGTACGTC. Translating it yields CASSQGKVGTYEQYV.

V usage is TRBV6-2 or TRBV6-3 and J usage is TRBJ2-7; maybe TRBD2 (6 bases). Germline values: CDR1 MNHEY, CDR2 SVGEGT. V lost 5 bases and J lost 1, with 15 bases in between. The CDR3 covers 15 residues. This CDR3 reads CASSLATLGSYEQYF. CDR3 nucleotides: TGTGCCAGCAGTCTAGCGACCCTCGGGTCCTACGAGCAGTACTTC.

This clonotype showed up just a few times. The rearrangement uses TRBV7-2 and TRBJ2-7, with D tentatively TRBD1 (5 bases). This CDR3 region has 14 residues. V was trimmed by 5 bases and J by 3 bases, leaving 14 bases between them. Germline loops: CDR1 SGHTA, CDR2 FQGNSA. The DNA for the CDR3 is TGTGCCAGCAGCCATCGACAGCCAAACTACGAGCAGTACGTC. Translating gives CASSHRQPNYEQYV.

The chain combines TRBV19 with TRBJ1-5; D gene ambiguous. CDR1 and CDR2 (germline): LNHDA, SQIVND (reference sequence). Trimming stripped 7 bases from V and 6 bases from J, with 13 bases between. The CDR3 has 13 amino acids. The CDR3 protein is CASTGSMVQPQHF. CDR3 DNA: TGTGCCAGTACTGGTTCTATGGTTCAGCCCCAGCATTTT.

This clonotype was seen a few times. As DNA, the CDR3 is TGCAGTGCTAGGGGGAGGGGGCGCGTCTCCTACGAGCAGTACTTC. Translated: CSARGRGRVSYEQYF. The rearrangement links TRBV20-1 to TRBJ2-7, with D perhaps assigned TRBD1 or TRBD2 (7 bases each). Germline CDR1 is DFQATT and CDR2 is SNEGSKA (reference sequence). The CDR3 has 15 amino acids. The V gene lost 3 bases and the J gene lost 0 bases, with 15 bases spanning the gap.

V usage is TRBV19 and J usage is TRBJ1-1; a weak D match, TRBD1 (5 bases). The CDR3 consists of 13 residues. Germline V gives CDR1 LNHDA, CDR2 SQIVND (reference sequence). With 8 bases removed from V and 1 base from J, the gap between germline ends came to 11 bases. Written as DNA, the CDR3 is TGTGCCAGTGGGGTCCAGGGGAACACTGAAGCTTTCTTT. Amino acid sequence: CASGVQGNTEAFF.

The chain joins TRBV7-8 to TRBJ2-6; no firm D call. Germline V gives CDR1 SGHVS, CDR2 FQNEAQ. This CDR3 is 16 amino acids long. The V and J ends lost 1 base and 2 bases respectively, with 9 bases between them. The CDR3 sequence: CASSLDGRAGANVLTF. For the CDR3, the DNA is TGTGCCAGCAGCTTAGATGGTAGAGCTGGGGCCAACGTCCTGACTTTC.

This clonotype has just a few counts. The rearrangement uses TRBV18 and TRBJ1-4; D is possibly TRBD1 (5 bases). CDR1 and CDR2 (germline): KGHSH, LQKENI. V lost 3 bases to trimming and J lost 0 bases, with 8 bases between them. The length of the CDR3 is 15 residues. The CDR3 loop is CASSPTGATNEKLFF. CDR3 coding DNA: TGTGCCAGCTCACCCACGGGGGCAACTAATGAAAAACTGTTTTTT.

The chain joins TRBV5-1 to TRBJ1-1; D not certain. The V end was cut by 4 bases, the J end by 5 bases, with 15 bases between. The CDR3 sequence is 14 residues long. Germline CDR1 and CDR2: SGHRS and YFSETQ. CDR3 in DNA: TGCGCCAGCAGCACGTCGGGGTTTCGAACTGAAGCTTTCTTT. Translated: CASSTSGFRTEAFF. Full variable domain (missing parts from reference TRBV5-1 and TRBJ1-1): KAGVTQTPRYLIKTRGQQVTLSCSPISGHRSVSWYQQTPGQGLQFLFEYFSETQRNKGNFPGRFSGRQFSNSRSEMNVSTLELGDSALYLCASSTSGFRTEAFFGQGTRLTVV.

The genes are TRBV5-1 and TRBJ2-3, with 12 positions matching TRBD2. The CDR3 totals 15 residues. The germline CDR1 and CDR2 sequences are SGHRS and YFSETQ. V shed 4 bases and J 5 bases; nucleotides not matched to a gene: 5. CDR3 sequence reads: CASSASGGAQDTQYF. The CDR3 DNA reads as TGCGCCAGCAGCGCTAGCGGGGGGGCCCAAGATACGCAGTATTTT.